This T cell receptor (beta chain) is drawn from a study of T cell responses to AZD1222 COVID-19 vaccine. Whole-study context: Samples with a second dose at about 4 or about 12 weeks were pooled together.

CDR3 length: 17 residues. Germline-derived CDR1 and CDR2 are SGHTA and FQGNSA. With 1 base clipped from V and 2 bases from J, the junction kept 8 bases outside the gene matches. Study outcomes and limitations: The study sampled repertoires only after the peak T cell response. Clonal diversity may have been underestimated, and the donors were mostly white British, with more females than males. Targeting of unmutated variant regions was reportedly seen in nearly half of spike-specific TCRs.

Worth noting for this clone: What it binds is not known.

Sequencing was performed with immunoSEQ multiplex PCR; in TCRdb, only in-frame clones are kept and a portion is missing. The sample has 140,000 to 150,000 clones, 90% to 95% seen once. The material sequenced was peripheral blood, taken on day 0 of AZD1222 vaccination. The source is an adult in good health. The gene calls are TRBV7-2 and TRBJ1-2, with 9 bases matching TRBD1. CDR3 DNA sequence: TGTGCCAGCAGCTTAGGAGCCCCGACAGGGGGAAACTATGGCTACACCTTC. Translation gives CASSLGAPTGGNYGYTF.